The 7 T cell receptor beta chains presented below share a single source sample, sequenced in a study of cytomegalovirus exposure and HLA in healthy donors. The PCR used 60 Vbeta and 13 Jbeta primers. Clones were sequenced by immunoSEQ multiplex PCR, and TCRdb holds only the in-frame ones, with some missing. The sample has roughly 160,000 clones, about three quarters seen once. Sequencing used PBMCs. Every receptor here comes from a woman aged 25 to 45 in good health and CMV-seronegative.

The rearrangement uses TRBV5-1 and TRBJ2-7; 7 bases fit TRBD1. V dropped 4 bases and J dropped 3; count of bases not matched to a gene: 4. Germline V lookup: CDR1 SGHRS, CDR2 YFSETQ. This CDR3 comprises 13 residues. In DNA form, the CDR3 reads TGCGCCAGCAGCCGGGACAGCTACTACGAGCAGTACTTC. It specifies CASSRDSYYEQYF.

This chain's CDR3 is CASRPPGQSIGQPQHF. The CDR3 DNA follows: TGTGCCAGTAGGCCCCCGGGACAGAGTATCGGTCAGCCCCAGCATTTT. J is TRBJ1-5 and V is TRBV19; 7 nucleotides agree with TRBD1. Germline assignment: CDR1 LNHDA and CDR2 SQIVND (reference sequence). V gave up 6 bases and J gave up 6 bases; unmatched junction bases: 14. This CDR3 has 16 amino acids.

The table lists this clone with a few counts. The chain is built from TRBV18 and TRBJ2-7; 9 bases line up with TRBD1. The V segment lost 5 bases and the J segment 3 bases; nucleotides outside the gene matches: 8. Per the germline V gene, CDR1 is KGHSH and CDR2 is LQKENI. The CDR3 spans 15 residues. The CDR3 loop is CASSLGQGHHYEQYF. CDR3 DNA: TGTGCCAGCTCATTAGGACAGGGGCATCACTACGAGCAGTACTTC. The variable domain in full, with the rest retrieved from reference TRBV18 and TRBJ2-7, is NAGVMQNPRHLVRRRGQEARLRCSPMKGHSHVYWYRQLPEEGLKFMVYLQKENIIDESGMPKERFSAEFPKEGPSILRIQQVVRGDSAAYFCASSLGQGHHYEQYFGPGTRLTVT.

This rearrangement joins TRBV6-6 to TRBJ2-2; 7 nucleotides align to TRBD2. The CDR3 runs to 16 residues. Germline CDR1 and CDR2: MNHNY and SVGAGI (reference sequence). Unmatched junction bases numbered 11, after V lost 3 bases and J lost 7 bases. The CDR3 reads CASSYQQAGWLGELFF. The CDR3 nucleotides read TGTGCCAGCAGTTATCAGCAAGCGGGGTGGCTCGGGGAGCTGTTTTTT.

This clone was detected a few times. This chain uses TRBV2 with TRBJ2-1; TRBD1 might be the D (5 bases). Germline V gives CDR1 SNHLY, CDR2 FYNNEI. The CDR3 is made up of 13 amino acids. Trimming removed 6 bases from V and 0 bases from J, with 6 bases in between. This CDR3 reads CASSRDSYNEQFF. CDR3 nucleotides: TGTGCCAGCAGCAGGGACTCCTACAATGAGCAGTTCTTC.

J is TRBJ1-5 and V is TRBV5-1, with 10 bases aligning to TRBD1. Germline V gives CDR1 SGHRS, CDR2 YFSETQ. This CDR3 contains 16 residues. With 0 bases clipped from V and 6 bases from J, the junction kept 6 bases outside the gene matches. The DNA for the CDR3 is TGCGCCAGCAGCTTGGCTGGGACAGGGGAAGGTCAGCCCCAGCATTTT. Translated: CASSLAGTGEGQPQHF.

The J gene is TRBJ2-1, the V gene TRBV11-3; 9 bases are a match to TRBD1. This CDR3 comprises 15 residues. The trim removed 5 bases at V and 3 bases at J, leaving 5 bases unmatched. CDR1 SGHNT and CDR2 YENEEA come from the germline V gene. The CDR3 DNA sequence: TGTGCCAGCAGCAAAGGGACAGGGATCTACAATGAGCAGTTCTTC. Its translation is CASSKGTGIYNEQFF.